This T cell receptor (beta chain) comes out of a study of cytomegalovirus exposure and HLA in healthy donors. Trimming left V 3 bases short and J 0 bases short, with 15 bases between. The CDR3 sequence is 17 residues long. Germline CDR1 and CDR2: WSHSY and SAAADI. Using immunoSEQ multiplex PCR, the repertoire was profiled, and TCRdb retains in-frame clones only, with some absent. The sample consists of more than 120,000 clones, more than 75% of them appearing once. A single count supports this clone. Sequencing was performed on PBMCs. The clonotype comes from a man aged 18 to 30 in good health and CMV-seropositive. The chain links TRBV10-2 to TRBJ2-1, with D perhaps TRBD1 (6 bases). The CDR3 DNA is TGCGCCAGCAGTGACTTCAGGGGAAACAGCTCCTACAATGAGCAGTTCTTC. Protein sequence: CASSDFRGNSSYNEQFF.